The rows below give T cell receptor beta chains drawn from one sample of a study of shared clonotypes between healthy human individuals. Repertoires were generated with immunoSEQ multiplex PCR, while TCRdb's copy carries only in-frame clones and drops some. The table has some 2.3 million clones, over 85% seen once. Specimen: naive CD4+ T cells from PBMCs. The receptors shown here come from a man aged 18-30 years in good health. Some clones in this sample may be carry-over from other donors' samples. Both conserved end residues are part of each CDR3. The order of the fields is V gene, D gene, CDR3 protein. D genes are given only for firm matches.

V: TRBV25-1; D: TRBD1; CDR3: CASSESGGPHEKLFF
V: TRBV13; D: -; CDR3: CASSPRDGLAFF
V: TRBV7-6; D: -; CDR3: CASSLSEGQPQHF
V: TRBV6-1; D: -; CDR3: CASSALTGNQPQHF
V: TRBV14; D: -; CDR3: CASSLRRPTGGETQYF
V: TRBV27; D: -; CDR3: CASSLGGLYPVQYF
V: TRBV4-1; D: -; CDR3: CASSQVWGWGKNTEAFF
V: TRBV29-1; D: -; CDR3: CSVGQTGYEQYF
V: TRBV5-1; D: TRBD2; CDR3: CASSLGASGSPYEQYF
V: TRBV6-5; D: TRBD1; CDR3: CASRKRTGHTDTQYF
V: TRBV4-3; D: TRBD2; CDR3: CASSQEISRGGNIQYF
V: TRBV7-9; D: -; CDR3: CASSSNRHSTNTGELFF
V: TRBV2; D: -; CDR3: CATSVNTEAFF
V: TRBV6-6; D: -; CDR3: CASSYSTGVGDTQYF
V: TRBV5-1; D: TRBD2; CDR3: CASSLRLASTDTQYF
V: TRBV5-1; D: TRBD1; CDR3: CASTSGTGTAFTDTQYF
V: TRBV11-2; D: TRBD1; CDR3: CASSLTDRVGQYF
V: TRBV9; D: TRBD2; CDR3: CASSVTSGYENIQYF
V: TRBV7-2; D: TRBD1; CDR3: CASSIDRGGGNTIYF
V: TRBV29-1; D: TRBD1; CDR3: CSALEGAGRQETQYF
V: TRBV7-9; D: -; CDR3: CASIPGYTGELFF
V: TRBV4-3; D: -; CDR3: CASSQGVKWRTEPSYEQYF
V: TRBV28; D: TRBD2; CDR3: CASSLPGTSGPTYEQYF
V: TRBV7-9; D: TRBD1; CDR3: CASSTRGSLQETQYF
V: TRBV18; D: -; CDR3: CASSSSQEYYGYTF
V: TRBV5-1; D: -; CDR3: CASSPGTSPSTDTQYF
V: TRBV7-9; D: -; CDR3: CASSFPPSETQYF
V: TRBV11-2; D: TRBD2; CDR3: CASSSGLAGGYTQYF
V: TRBV4-1; D: -; CDR3: CASSLLGSRWREQFF
V: TRBV18; D: TRBD1; CDR3: CASSFGTGDQPQHF
V: TRBV6-1; D: -; CDR3: CASRDDRFHQPQHF
V: TRBV5-8; D: TRBD1; CDR3: CASSRGRVTEAFF
V: TRBV5-8; D: TRBD1; CDR3: CASSPGTGTGANVLTF
V: TRBV7-2; D: TRBD2; CDR3: CASSLGTSEFNEQFF
V: TRBV5-4; D: TRBD1; CDR3: CASSTGQGPYEQYF
V: TRBV5-4; D: -; CDR3: CASSQDLHTGELFF
V: TRBV27; D: -; CDR3: CASSRRGPNTEAFF
V: TRBV28; D: -; CDR3: CASSPPPKGAYEQYF
V: TRBV19; D: -; CDR3: CASRGGAAIYGYTF
V: TRBV5-5; D: TRBD1; CDR3: CASSPQGARTEAFF
V: TRBV5-1; D: TRBD2; CDR3: CASSAGTSGPTDTQYF
V: TRBV7-8; D: -; CDR3: CASSPNVGLGTTEAFF
V: TRBV5-1; D: TRBD2; CDR3: CASSLDLAGGLTGELFF
V: TRBV9; D: TRBD1; CDR3: CASSVAPTGVRHEQYF
V: TRBV28; D: -; CDR3: CASSLPAQGRYGYTF
V: TRBV30; D: -; CDR3: CAWATGSPYEQYF
V: TRBV5-1; D: -; CDR3: CASSIQGDTEAFF
V: TRBV7-3; D: TRBD2; CDR3: CASSLLAGNSYEQYF